The TCR beta chain under discussion was sequenced for a study of cytomegalovirus exposure and HLA in healthy donors. General study points: Sequencing artifact likely explains a cluster of highly shared sequence variants. When analyzed later, the rates of TCR association showed variation by HLA locus, with DRB1 the most and HLA-C the fewest.

The CDR3 spans 16 residues. Germline loops: CDR1 LNHDA, CDR2 SQIVND (reference sequence). Trimming removed 6 bases at V and 1 base at J, with 18 bases between. As to this clone: Its antigen is currently unknown.

The primer mix had 60 Vbeta and 13 Jbeta primers. Repertoires were generated with immunoSEQ multiplex PCR, while TCRdb's copy carries only in-frame clones and drops some. The top ten hold roughly an eighth of the sample, which has 150,000 to 200,000 clones, roughly 85% seen once. Material for sequencing was PBMCs. This TCR derives from a man aged 50 to 60 in good health and CMV-seropositive. This rearrangement joins TRBV19 to TRBJ1-1; D is perhaps TRBD1 (5 bases). In DNA, the CDR3 is TGTGCCAGTAGATCCCCGCAGGGTCGAGGGAACACTGAAGCTTTCTTT. Protein sequence: CASRSPQGRGNTEAFF.